These 10 T cell receptor beta chains share one sample of origin, sequenced in a study of T cells after somatic rescue of genetic block. TCRdb's table, derived via immunoSEQ multiplex PCR, lists solely in-frame clones and lacks some. The sample lists more than 10,000 clones, around 70% occurring once. The source material was peripheral blood mononuclear cells (PBMCs). These receptors were taken from a boy under 18.

This chain links TRBV7-9 with TRBJ2-3; D remains ambiguous. Trimming cost V 2 bases and J 1 base, with 10 bases left between them. This CDR3 contains 15 residues. CDR1 and CDR2 (germline): SEHNR, FQNEAQ (reference sequence). Here the CDR3 reads CASSLPGVGTDTQYF. The CDR3 DNA sequence: TGTGCCAGCAGCTTACCGGGTGTGGGCACAGATACGCAGTATTTT.

The CDR3 loop reads CASSKGQWNQPQHF. CDR3 in DNA: TGTGCCAGCAGCAAGGGACAGTGGAATCAGCCCCAGCATTTT. V gene TRBV6-6 combines with J gene TRBJ1-5, with TRBD1 identical over 7 bases. V was pared by 6 bases and J by 4 bases, with 6 bases of the junction left unmatched. This CDR3 has 14 residues. CDR1 is MNHNY, CDR2 SVGAGI, per germline (reference sequence).

This sequence joins TRBV7-2 and TRBJ2-3, with TRBD2 matching over 11 bases. The ends lost 2 bases at V and 12 bases at J; junction bases unmatched: 13. CDR3 size: 16 residues. Per the germline V gene, CDR1 is SGHTA and CDR2 is FQGNSA. The CDR3 loop reads CASSLTTPGLADSQYF. The CDR3 DNA is TGTGCCAGCAGCTTAACCACTCCGGGACTAGCGGATTCCCAGTATTTT.

The chain links TRBV25-1 to TRBJ2-1; 11 positions match TRBD2. This CDR3 is 16 amino acids long. V lost 3 bases and J lost 3; bases outside the gene matches: 4. Germline CDR1 is MGHDK and CDR2 is SYGVNS. Written as DNA, the CDR3 is TGTGCCAGCAGTGATCCGGGACTAGCGGTCTACAATGAGCAGTTCTTC. This translates into CASSDPGLAVYNEQFF.

J is TRBJ2-3 and V is TRBV12-5; no clear D gene. The germline V and J ends were trimmed by 3 bases and 7 bases, with 11 bases remaining between them. This CDR3 has 13 amino acids. The germline V gene encodes CDR1 LGHNT and CDR2 FRNRAP. The CDR3 nucleotides are TGTGCTAGTGGTTTTAACGCAAGGAATACGCAGTATTTT. As protein: CASGFNARNTQYF.

The chain combines TRBV19 with TRBJ2-1, with D possibly being TRBD2 (6 bases). The V gene lost 4 bases and the J gene lost 5 bases, with 12 bases spanning the gap. From germline, CDR1 is LNHDA and CDR2 SQIVND (reference sequence). This CDR3 is 14 amino acids long. CDR3 protein: CASSTFGGHNEQFF. The CDR3 coding sequence is TGTGCCAGTAGTACCTTCGGGGGTCACAATGAGCAGTTCTTC.

By share of the sample, this clone is medium-sized. The chain couples TRBV29-1 to TRBJ2-5, with TRBD2 as a possible D gene (5 bases). CDR3 length: 10 residues. From germline, CDR1 is SQVTM and CDR2 ANQGSEA. With 4 bases removed from V and 5 bases from J, the gap between germline ends came to 5 bases. The CDR3 is CSVGGETQYF. In DNA form, the CDR3 reads TGCAGCGTTGGCGGGGAGACCCAGTACTTC.

The chain employs TRBV18 and TRBJ1-4, with 8 bases matching TRBD1. CDR1 KGHSH and CDR2 LQKENI come from the germline V gene. The junction had 4 bases not matched to a gene; V was cut back by 3 bases and J by 4 bases. The length of the CDR3 is 15 residues. The CDR3, as DNA: TGTGCCAGCTCACCCATCAGGGGGCTTAATGAAAAACTGTTTTTT. It specifies CASSPIRGLNEKLFF.

The chain links TRBV10-3 to TRBJ1-1; weak D call: TRBD1 (5 bases). The CDR3 sequence is 13 residues long. The germline CDR1 and CDR2 sequences are ENHRY and SYGVKD. Trimming pared 2 bases from V and 4 bases from J, leaving 8 bases between. The CDR3 reads CAISEQGTTEAFF. The CDR3 DNA reads as TGTGCCATCAGTGAGCAGGGTACCACTGAAGCTTTCTTT.

As concerns this clone: The identical CDR3 is also encoded by other nucleotide sequences in the sample. This rearrangement joins TRBV6-6 to TRBJ2-1, with 8 bases lining up with TRBD2. The CDR3 is 15 residues long. Trimming at V came to 6 bases and at J to 3 bases, leaving 7 bases not matched to a gene. CDR1 is MNHNY and CDR2 is SVGAGI in the germline V gene (reference sequence). In nucleotides, the CDR3 is TGTGCCAGCAGATATCGGGGGGGCCTCTACAATGAGCAGTTCTTC. Amino acid sequence: CASRYRGGLYNEQFF.